These 13 T cell receptor beta chains originate from one sample sequenced in a study of beta chain features in type 1 diabetes (dated by TCRdb to 2017 to 2018). What the study reported, not specific to this receptor: In all four CD4+ subsets, TCRB CDR3 length was moderately but significantly shorter in type 1 diabetes patients.

No antigens are known for them. Library preparation was by the immunoSEQ multiplex PCR assay. The entire isolated RNA was reverse transcribed using the High Capacity cDNA Reverse Transcription Kit, and thus expressed TCRB transcripts were sequenced. TCRdb re-hosts the immuneACCESS table, in-frame sequences only. Its copies lack some clones; in the studies checked, an unresolved V gene accounts for under half of them, and the cause for the rest is not known. The table for this sample lists 600,000 or so clones; over 12% of them were counted only once. Roughly 0.04% of the sample goes to the ten largest clones. Material: naive CD4+ T cells from blood. The cell subset or site label here, explained by the study, means: true naive CD4+ T cells. The receptor set was obtained from a man aged 18-30 years with type 1 diabetes.

The rearrangement links TRBV2 to TRBJ1-2; the D is unclear. CDR1 and CDR2 (germline): SNHLY, FYNNEI. Trimming shortened V by 2 bases and J by 6 bases, and 13 bases separated the two germline ends. The CDR3 runs 14 residues. CDR3 coding DNA: TGTGCCAGCAGTGAACGCGGCCCGCCCAATGGCTACACCTTC. Protein: CASSERGPPNGYTF.

This clone was picked up a small number of times. The chain carries TRBV25-1 and TRBJ1-4, with D possibly matching TRBD1 (5 bases). The CDR3 totals 16 residues. Trimming cost V 0 bases and J 4 bases, with 12 bases left between them. Germline-derived CDR1 and CDR2 are MGHDK and SYGVNS. CDR3 protein: CASSEYRGSGNEKLFF. In nucleotides, the CDR3 is TGTGCCAGCAGTGAATATCGGGGGTCGGGTAATGAAAAACTGTTTTTT.

This clone was seen only a few times. The chain links TRBV29-1 to TRBJ1-5; TRBD1 is a possible D gene (6 bases). Trimming left V 4 bases short and J 0 bases short, with 13 bases between. Germline CDR1 and CDR2: SQVTM and ANQGSEA. This CDR3 region has 15 residues. CDR3 region: CSVGGGSHSNQPQHF. The CDR3 nucleotides read TGCAGCGTTGGGGGGGGCTCCCATAGCAATCAGCCCCAGCATTTT.

This clone turned up a few times. The chain couples TRBV5-1 to TRBJ2-7, with TRBD1 identical over 10 bases. V shed 4 bases and J 3 bases; nucleotides not matched to a gene: 7. The CDR3 has 15 amino acids. The V gene's germline CDR1 is SGHRS and CDR2 YFSETQ. Here the CDR3 DNA reads TGCGCCAGCAGCCCGGAGGGACAGGGGATCTACGAGCAGTACTTC. It specifies CASSPEGQGIYEQYF.

The genes are TRBV1 and TRBJ2-1; the table's D gene call, TRBD2, was not cross checked with the DNA. TRBV1 counts as a pseudogene. This CDR3 region has 13 residues. CDR3 amino acids: CTSSQVASGEQFF. The CDR3 DNA is TGCACCAGCAGCCAGGTTGCTAGCGGTGAGCAGTTCTTC.

The chain is built from TRBV4-3 and TRBJ2-7, with D uncertain. V lost 3 bases, J lost 10 bases, and 31 bases lay in between. CDR1 and CDR2 from the germline V gene are LGHNA and YSLEER. The CDR3 spans 18 residues. CDR3 region: CASSQSSSESSGRVGQYF. DNA for the CDR3: TGCGCCAGCAGCCAGTCTTCTTCTGAGTCGTCCGGTCGGGTGGGCCAGTACTTC.

This chain connects TRBV19 to TRBJ1-5; D is unclear. CDR1 and CDR2 (germline): LNHDA, SQIVND (reference sequence). V dropped 4 bases and J dropped 7 bases, with 8 bases sitting between them. The CDR3 extends over 12 amino acids. CDR3 sequence reads: CASSTLEQPQHF. CDR3 nucleotide sequence: TGTGCCAGTAGTACCCTAGAACAGCCCCAGCATTTT. The whole variable domain, remainder taken from reference TRBV19 and TRBJ1-5, is DGGITQSPKYLFRKEGQNVTLSCEQNLNHDAMYWYRQDPGQGLRLIYYSQIVNDFQKGDIAEGYSVSREKKESFPLTVTSAQKNPTAFYLCASSTLEQPQHFGDGTRLSIL.

This clone was counted between two and nine times. The rearrangement uses TRBV5-1 and TRBJ2-5; possible D gene TRBD1, 6 bases. Germline V gene data show CDR1 as SGHRS and CDR2 as YFSETQ. V dropped 4 bases and J dropped 2 bases, with 12 bases sitting between them. This CDR3 contains 14 residues. For the CDR3, the DNA is TGCGCCAGCAGCCCACAGGGCGGTCAAGAGACCCAGTACTTC. Protein product: CASSPQGGQETQYF.

This clone was seen a handful of times. The genes are TRBV15 and TRBJ1-2; TRBD1 aligns across 9 bases. The CDR3 totals 15 residues. Germline V gives CDR1 LNHNV, CDR2 YYDKDF (reference sequence). With 0 bases clipped from V and 7 bases from J, the junction kept 6 bases outside the gene matches. The CDR3 DNA sequence: TGTGCCACCAGCAGAGATTTGGGGACAGGGTTTGGCTACACCTTC. Translated, it gives CATSRDLGTGFGYTF.

The rearrangement joins TRBV29-1 to TRBJ2-2; D possibly corresponds to TRBD2 (5 bases). The V end was cut by 4 bases, the J end by 5 bases, with 14 bases between. The CDR3 extends over 14 amino acids. The germline V gene encodes CDR1 SQVTM and CDR2 ANQGSEA. In DNA, the CDR3 is TGCAGCGTTGGACTGGGGAGTGTTACCGGGGAGCTGTTTTTT. Protein sequence: CSVGLGSVTGELFF.

This clone turned up a few times. The V and J genes are TRBV25-1 and TRBJ2-1; TRBD2 might be the D (5 bases). Trimming stripped 0 bases from V and 13 bases from J, with 16 bases between. CDR1 is MGHDK and CDR2 is SYGVNS in the germline V gene. The CDR3 sequence is 14 residues long. CDR3 sequence (DNA): TGTGCCAGCAGTGAATATCTAGCTAGCTCAAACCAGTTCTTC. It specifies CASSEYLASSNQFF. Filled out from reference TRBV25-1 and TRBJ2-1, the complete variable domain reads EADIYQTPRYLVIGTGKKITLECSQTMGHDKMYWYQQDPGMELHLIHYSYGVNSTEKGDLSSESTVSRIRTEHFPLTLESARPSHTSQYLCASSEYLASSNQFFGPGTRLTVL.

This chain uses TRBV29-1 with TRBJ2-5; perhaps TRBD2 as D (5 bases). There are 12 residues in the CDR3. The V end lost 6 bases, the J end lost 1 base, and 9 bases lay between the germline ends. Germline CDR1 and CDR2: SQVTM and ANQGSEA. This CDR3 is CSVLDFQETQYF. In DNA, the CDR3 is TGCAGCGTCCTGGACTTCCAAGAGACCCAGTACTTC.

The chain recombines TRBV19 with TRBJ2-1; 8 bases map to TRBD1. The junction had 14 bases not matched to a gene; V was cut back by 7 bases and J by 6 bases. Germline values: CDR1 LNHDA, CDR2 SQIVND (reference sequence). The CDR3 covers 16 residues. The chain's CDR3 is CASNTPDRGPRNEQFF. For the CDR3, the DNA is TGTGCCAGTAATACTCCCGACAGGGGCCCCCGCAATGAGCAGTTCTTC.